Below are 27 T cell receptor beta chains sequenced from a single sample in a study of CD8 T cells in ankylosing spondylitis. General study findings and limits: In ankylosing spondylitis blood, a motif of roughly eight highly homologous TCR beta variants appeared characteristic.

No antigens are known for them. TCRdb independently ran MiXCR on the 5' RACE reads; one entry per CDR3 protein. The sample has fewer than 750,000 distinct CDR3 sequences; under 20% are singletons. Sequencing used blood, either unsorted or a sorted T cell fraction (not recorded which). These receptors were collected from a male donor with ankylosing spondylitis.

This clonotype has ten or more counts. This chain's CDR3 is CASSVGGDNEQFF. The DNA for the CDR3 is TGTGCCAGCAGTGTGGGAGGGGACAATGAGCAGTTCTTC. V is TRBV2 and J is TRBJ2-1; the match to TRBD2 covers 7 bases. Germline CDR1 SNHLY, CDR2 FYNNEI. The trim removed 4 bases at V and 5 bases at J, leaving 2 bases unmatched. There are 13 residues in the CDR3.

This clonotype was seen a few times. The rearrangement links TRBV20-1 to TRBJ2-3; maybe TRBD1 (6 bases). CDR1 and CDR2 (germline): DFQATT, SNEGSKA (reference sequence). With 0 bases removed from V and 5 bases from J, the gap between germline ends came to 15 bases. The CDR3 contains 15 residues. The CDR3 coding sequence is TGCAGTGCTAGAGATCGCGGCCAGGGGTTAGATACGCAGTATTTT. Translating it yields CSARDRGQGLDTQYF.

The chain has TRBV9 and TRBJ1-1; tentatively, D is TRBD1 (5 bases). In germline, CDR1 is SGDLS, CDR2 YYNGEE. V shed 0 bases and J shed 1 base, with 10 bases lying between them. The CDR3 runs to 15 residues. CDR3 sequence reads: CASSVDGATNTEAFF. CDR3 bases: TGTGCCAGCAGCGTAGATGGGGCTACGAACACTGAAGCTTTCTTT. Based on the CDR3 plus reference TRBV9 and TRBJ1-1, the full variable domain is DSGVTQTPKHLITATGQRVTLRCSPRSGDLSVYWYQQSLDQGLQFLIQYYNGEERAKGNILERFSAQQFPDLHSELNLSSLELGDSALYFCASSVDGATNTEAFFGQGTRLTVV.

The chain uses TRBV5-1 and TRBJ2-2; D remains unclear. The ends were cut back, 4 bases at V and 4 bases at J, with 11 bases in the middle. Germline V gives CDR1 SGHRS, CDR2 YFSETQ. The CDR3 contains 14 residues. CDR3 amino acids: CASSQNGFTGELFF. CDR3 sequence (DNA): TGCGCCAGCAGCCAGAACGGTTTCACCGGGGAGCTGTTTTTT.

This clonotype was counted a few times. This chain uses TRBV27 with TRBJ2-1, with D perhaps TRBD2 (6 bases). This CDR3 contains 16 residues. CDR1 and CDR2 (germline): MNHEY, SMNVEV (reference sequence). Trimming shortened V by 4 bases and J by 4 bases, and 17 bases separated the two germline ends. In nucleotides, the CDR3 is TGTGCCAGCAGTTCAACTCCGGGACTCCTATACAATGAGCAGTTCTTC. Its translation: CASSSTPGLLYNEQFF.

There are a few counts of this clonotype. The chain joins TRBV12-3 or TRBV12-4 to TRBJ2-7; possible D gene TRBD2, 6 bases. V lost 5 bases and J 7 bases, leaving 15 bases between the germline ends. The CDR3 runs 13 residues. CDR3 DNA: TGTGCCAGCAGTCTCGGGACTCCGGGGGAGCAGTACTTC. Translation gives CASSLGTPGEQYF.

This clonotype showed up just a few times. The gene calls are TRBV12-3 or TRBV12-4 and TRBJ2-7, with D hard to call. CDR3 length: 14 amino acids. V was cut by 4 bases and J by 3 bases, with 13 bases left in between. The CDR3 region has the DNA TGTGCCAGCAGTTCACATCTCAAGATCTACGAGCAGTACTTC. Its translation: CASSSHLKIYEQYF.

The chain has TRBV29-1 and TRBJ2-7; D is possibly TRBD1 (7 bases). The CDR3 totals 16 residues. V was cut by 0 bases and J by 5 bases, with 20 bases left in between. CDR1 is SQVTM, CDR2 ANQGSEA, per germline. The CDR3, as DNA: TGCAGCGTTGAAGATCCAGGGGGGCAGGGAGTCGACGAGCAGTACTTC. It translates to CSVEDPGGQGVDEQYF.

This clonotype was seen only a few times. The chain combines TRBV28 with TRBJ1-2, with D tentatively TRBD1 (5 bases). V dropped 3 bases and J dropped 4 bases, with 12 bases sitting between them. Germline V gene sequence: CDR1 MDHEN, CDR2 SYDVKM. The CDR3 is made up of 14 amino acids. DNA of the CDR3: TGTGCCAGCAGTTTGGTGGGACCGCCCTATGGCTACACCTTC. Translation gives CASSLVGPPYGYTF.

This clonotype came up many times. This rearrangement joins TRBV11-2 to TRBJ2-3, with TRBD2 matching over 8 bases. Losses at the gene ends were 1 base for V and 5 bases for J; bases not matched to a gene: 11. The CDR3 contains 17 residues. The germline V gene encodes CDR1 SGHAT and CDR2 FQNNGV. The CDR3 sequence: CASSLVGTGRVQDTQYF. As DNA, the CDR3 is TGTGCCAGCAGCTTAGTAGGGACCGGGAGGGTCCAAGATACGCAGTATTTT.

The J gene is TRBJ1-1, the V gene TRBV3-1, with TRBD1 identical over 8 bases. The junction had 9 bases not matched to a gene; V was cut back by 1 base and J by 2 bases. Germline V CDR1 and CDR2: LGHDT, YNNKEL (reference sequence). The CDR3 length is 17 residues. This CDR3 is CASSQAQAGGGNTEAFF. The DNA of the CDR3 is TGTGCCAGCAGCCAAGCCCAGGCAGGGGGCGGAAACACTGAAGCTTTCTTT.

Many counts were recorded for this clonotype. The chain carries TRBV15 and TRBJ1-4; D ambiguous. This CDR3 has 17 amino acids. Germline V lookup: CDR1 LNHNV, CDR2 YYDKDF (reference sequence). V was shortened by 2 bases and J by 0 bases, with 13 bases between the two germline ends. The DNA for the CDR3 is TGTGCCACCAGCAGACCTCGGGAAGGTCCAACTAATGAAAAACTGTTTTTT. Amino acids: CATSRPREGPTNEKLFF.

This clonotype was detected ten times or more. The rearrangement links TRBV7-2 to TRBJ2-1; D gene ambiguous. Germline CDR1 and CDR2: SGHTA and FQGNSA. The V and J ends lost 4 bases and 0 bases respectively, with 10 bases between them. CDR3 length: 15 amino acids. The chain's CDR3 is CASSSGRSSYNEQFF. The DNA of the CDR3 is TGTGCCAGCAGCTCAGGTCGGAGCTCCTACAATGAGCAGTTCTTC.

This clonotype came up many times. The CDR3, as DNA: TGTGCCAGCAGTAACAGGGGAGAAGCTCTTCCGGAGCAGTTCTTC. The encoded protein is CASSNRGEALPEQFF. J is TRBJ2-1 and V is TRBV12-3 or TRBV12-4; the match to TRBD1 covers 7 bases. V lost 5 bases, J lost 10 bases, and 14 bases stayed unmatched. CDR3 length: 15 residues.

This clonotype showed up many times. The rearrangement links TRBV5-6 to TRBJ2-1; D gene uncertain. The germline V and J ends were trimmed by 4 bases and 6 bases, with 11 bases remaining between them. CDR1 is SGHDT and CDR2 is YYEEEE in the germline V gene. This CDR3 spans 13 amino acids. The CDR3 sequence is CASSRPYANEQFF. The CDR3 DNA sequence: TGTGCCAGCAGCCGGCCTTATGCCAATGAGCAGTTCTTC.

In this sample, this clonotype turned up a few times. The genes are TRBV25-1 and TRBJ2-5, with D maybe TRBD2 (6 bases). V shed 3 bases and J shed 0 bases, with 11 bases lying between them. Germline V CDR1 and CDR2: MGHDK, SYGVNS. The CDR3 has 15 amino acids. CDR3 residues: CASSDERVNQETQYF. The CDR3 bases are TGTGCCAGCAGTGATGAGCGGGTAAACCAAGAGACCCAGTACTTC.

The V gene is TRBV4-1, the J gene TRBJ2-7, with 10 positions matching TRBD1. The CDR3 extends over 14 amino acids. V dropped 4 bases and J dropped 6; count of bases not matched to a gene: 6. The V gene's germline CDR1 is MGHRA and CDR2 YSYEKL. For the CDR3, the DNA is TGCGCCAGCAGCCGGGACAGGGGTTCTGTCGAGCAGTACTTC. Protein product: CASSRDRGSVEQYF.

The CDR3 DNA follows: TGTGCCTGGAGTGCAGGGATCGGCTATGGCTACACCTTC. Protein product: CAWSAGIGYGYTF. The chain is built from TRBV30 and TRBJ1-2; D is perhaps TRBD1 (5 bases). The length of the CDR3 is 13 residues. With 1 base removed from V and 4 bases from J, the gap between germline ends came to 10 bases. The germline CDR1 and CDR2 sequences are GTSNPN and SVGIG (reference sequence).

V is TRBV18 and J is TRBJ2-7; 8 nucleotides align to TRBD2. CDR3 length: 16 amino acids. V shed 4 bases and J 7 bases; nucleotides not matched to a gene: 15. The germline V gene encodes CDR1 KGHSH and CDR2 LQKENI. The CDR3 bases are TGTGCCAGCTCACTGGTTTCTGCGGGAGGATTGCTTGAGCAGTACTTC. Its translation is CASSLVSAGGLLEQYF.

In its sample, this clonotype was seen many times. One end of the junction varies from germline; a read error may be responsible. The V and J genes are TRBV12-3 or TRBV12-4 and TRBJ1-2; D gene ambiguous. The CDR3 covers 13 residues. The CDR3 DNA follows: TGCGCCAGCAGCTTGGACCGGGGCTATGGCTACACCTTC. Translated: CASSLDRGYGYTF.

This clonotype was counted a few times. This sequence joins TRBV11-2 and TRBJ2-2; 7 bases agree with TRBD1. Trimming at V came to 5 bases and at J to 3 bases, leaving 3 bases not matched to a gene. CDR1 and CDR2 from the germline V gene are SGHAT and FQNNGV. The CDR3 loop spans 14 amino acids. The CDR3 protein is CASSPGTDTGELFF. DNA for the CDR3: TGTGCCAGCAGCCCCGGGACAGACACCGGGGAGCTGTTTTTT.

The rearrangement links TRBV18 to TRBJ2-1, with D perhaps TRBD2 (7 bases). Trimming cost V 2 bases and J 7 bases, with 9 bases left between them. From germline, CDR1 is KGHSH and CDR2 LQKENI. This CDR3 is 13 amino acids long. Here the CDR3 DNA reads TGTGCCAGCTCACCAAGCGGGACAAATGAGCAGTTCTTC. It translates to CASSPSGTNEQFF.

The rearrangement links TRBV5-1 to TRBJ2-1, with a possible D match to TRBD2 (6 bases). There are 15 residues in the CDR3. Germline values: CDR1 SGHRS, CDR2 YFSETQ. V lost 4 bases and J 6 bases, leaving 17 bases between the germline ends. The CDR3 nucleotides read TGCGCCAGCAGCCCCGGGGGTAGGAACCGCAATGAGCAGTTCTTC. This encodes CASSPGGRNRNEQFF.

The rearrangement links TRBV11-1 to TRBJ2-2; TRBD1 agrees at 8 bases. V lost 2 bases to trimming and J lost 1 base; unmatched junction nucleotides: 9. The germline V gene encodes CDR1 SGHAT and CDR2 FQDESV (reference sequence). CDR3 size: 18 residues. CDR3 protein: CASSLPGGAGRNTGELFF. DNA for the CDR3: TGTGCCAGCAGCTTACCAGGGGGCGCCGGTCGGAACACCGGGGAGCTGTTTTTT.

This clonotype was found a few times. The rearrangement joins TRBV29-1 to TRBJ2-1, with unresolved D. V lost 4 bases, J lost 5 bases, and 15 bases lay in between. Germline V lookup: CDR1 SQVTM, CDR2 ANQGSEA. CDR3 size: 14 residues. The CDR3 nucleotides read TGCAGCGTTGCGGTTCCTCCTTCCCACAATGAGCAGTTCTTC. Protein product: CSVAVPPSHNEQFF.

This clonotype was seen many times. V is TRBV19 and J is TRBJ2-7; TRBD1 matches at 7 bases. The germline CDR1 and CDR2 sequences are LNHDA and SQIVND (reference sequence). This CDR3 contains 15 residues. V trimming: 3 bases; J trimming: 2 bases; junction bases outside the gene matches: 7. This CDR3 is CASSIGTGETYEQYF. CDR3 bases: TGTGCCAGTAGTATTGGAACAGGGGAGACCTACGAGCAGTACTTC. The variable domain in full, with the rest retrieved from reference TRBV19 and TRBJ2-7, is DGGITQSPKYLFRKEGQNVTLSCEQNLNHDAMYWYRQDPGQGLRLIYYSQIVNDFQKGDIAEGYSVSREKKESFPLTVTSAQKNPTAFYLCASSIGTGETYEQYFGPGTRLTVT.

This clonotype came up a few times. CDR3 DNA sequence: TGTGCCAGCAGGGCGACTAGCGGGGTGGATGAGACCCAGTACTTC. It translates to CASRATSGVDETQYF. This chain links TRBV6-1 with TRBJ2-5, with 11 bases fitting TRBD2. This CDR3 spans 15 amino acids. The V and J ends lost 6 bases and 5 bases, in that order; junction bases with no gene match: 8. Germline V gene data show CDR1 as MNHNS and CDR2 as SASEGT.